The sequence of this T cell receptor (beta chain) was determined in a study of T cells after yellow fever vaccination. Findings of the study overall: The booster response re-showed most primary clones: approximately 95% CD4, approximately 86% CD8. Contaminants from the bulk population, in the form of abundant clonotypes, could be found in FACS-sorted repertoires.

This CDR3 is built from 12 residues. The ends lost 5 bases at V and 9 bases at J; junction bases unmatched: 5. This clonotype was counted between two and nine times. The antigen is undetermined. TCRdb reprocessed the 5' RACE reads with MiXCR, giving one entry per CDR3 protein. The data show about 400,000 distinct CDR3 sequences, with approximately 5.7% seen just once and about 15% held by the top ten. The sample was PBMCs, taken 5 days after the yellow fever booster vaccination. This TCR was sampled from a man aged 30 to 45 who received the YFV17D yellow fever vaccine. The chain has TRBV12-3 or TRBV12-4 and TRBJ1-2, with 8 bases matching TRBD1. CDR3 coding DNA: TGTGCCAGCAGTCCCGGACAGGGAAGCTACACCTTC. It specifies CASSPGQGSYTF.